This entry lists 15 T cell receptor beta chains sequenced from one sample in a study of shared clonotypes between healthy human individuals. Method: immunoSEQ multiplex PCR; TCRdb's copy keeps in-frame clones and lacks some. The sample lists 450,000 to 600,000 clones, around 80% seen once, with approximately 12% in the top ten. The sample taken for sequencing was PBMCs. These receptors originate from a middle-aged woman in good health. Some clones in this sample may be carry-over from other donors' samples.

The DNA of the CDR3 is TGTGCCATCAGGAGCGGGGTCACCGGGGAGCTGTTTTTT. Translating gives CAIRSGVTGELFF. The chain uses TRBV10-3 and TRBJ2-2; TRBD2 aligns across 7 bases. V lost 6 bases and J lost 4; bases outside the gene matches: 2. The germline V gene encodes CDR1 ENHRY and CDR2 SYGVKD. There are 13 residues in the CDR3.

This clone was detected once. The chain couples TRBV4-1 to TRBJ2-1; 8 positions match TRBD2. J lost 0 bases, V lost 5 bases, and 9 bases had no gene match. CDR3 length equals 17 residues. CDR1 is MGHRA, CDR2 YSYEKL, per germline. The CDR3 nucleotides are TGCGCCAGCAGCAATAGCGGGAACAGAGTCTCCTACAATGAGCAGTTCTTC. It yields the protein CASSNSGNRVSYNEQFF.

The chain uses TRBV6-6 and TRBJ2-5, with 8 bases fitting TRBD2. The ends lost 6 bases at V and 2 bases at J; junction bases unmatched: 11. The CDR3 is 16 amino acids. The germline V gene has CDR1 MNHNY and CDR2 SVGAGI (reference sequence). The CDR3 here is CASSHYGGETQETQYF. DNA of the CDR3: TGTGCCAGCAGCCACTACGGGGGGGAGACTCAAGAGACCCAGTACTTC.

The chain combines TRBV6-1 with TRBJ1-5, with unresolved D. The CDR3 sequence is 16 residues long. Trimming left V 2 bases short and J 0 bases short, with 11 bases between. Germline V gives CDR1 MNHNS, CDR2 SASEGT. The CDR3 is CASSENVVSSNQPQHF. The CDR3 DNA reads as TGTGCCAGCAGTGAAAATGTAGTCTCTAGCAATCAGCCCCAGCATTTT.

The genes are TRBV7-9 and TRBJ2-2; possibly TRBD1 for D (6 bases). CDR3 length: 15 amino acids. Germline V CDR1 and CDR2: SEHNR, FQNEAQ (reference sequence). Trimming took off 3 bases at V and 2 bases at J, with 10 bases between the two ends. The DNA for the CDR3 is TGTGCCAGCAGCTTCACAGGGAGTAACACCGGGGAGCTGTTTTTT. This encodes CASSFTGSNTGELFF. The whole variable domain, filled in from reference TRBV7-9 and TRBJ2-2, reads DTGVSQNPRHKITKRGQNVTFRCDPISEHNRLYWYRQTLGQGPEFLTYFQNEAQLEKSRLLSDRFSAERPKGSFSTLEIQRTEQGDSAMYLCASSFTGSNTGELFFGEGSRLTVL.

The chain couples TRBV30 to TRBJ2-7; weak D call: TRBD1 (5 bases). CDR3 size: 14 residues. Germline-derived CDR1 and CDR2 are GTSNPN and SVGIG (reference sequence). With 1 base removed from V and 2 bases from J, the gap between germline ends came to 12 bases. CDR3 nucleotide sequence: TGTGCCTGGAGTGAGGGGTCAACCACCTACGAGCAGTACTTC. Translated: CAWSEGSTTYEQYF. Filled out from reference TRBV30 and TRBJ2-7, the complete variable domain reads SQTIHQWPATLVQPVGSPLSLECTVEGTSNPNLYWYRQAAGRGLQLLFYSVGIGQISSEVPQNLSASRPQDRQFILSSKKLLLSDSGFYLCAWSEGSTTYEQYFGPGTRLTVT.

V and J are TRBV7-9 and TRBJ2-7, with D possibly being TRBD1 (6 bases). Deletions cut 5 bases from V and 4 bases from J, with 21 bases between. This CDR3 is built from 16 residues. Germline V gene sequence: CDR1 SEHNR, CDR2 FQNEAQ (reference sequence). CDR3 protein: CASSPIGQRDLYEQYF. CDR3 in DNA: TGTGCCAGCAGCCCTATCGGACAGAGAGATTTATACGAGCAGTACTTC.

This clone was seen a few times. The genes are TRBV29-1 and TRBJ1-4; D is unclear. Trimming cost V 3 bases and J 7 bases, with 6 bases left between them. The CDR3 loop spans 11 amino acids. Looked up from germline, CDR1 is SQVTM and CDR2 is ANQGSEA. CDR3 in amino acids: CSVEKSEKLFF. The CDR3, as DNA: TGCAGCGTTGAGAAGAGTGAAAAACTGTTTTTT. The variable domain in full, completed from reference TRBV29-1 and TRBJ1-4, reads SAVISQKPSRDICQRGTSLTIQCQVDSQVTMMFWYRQQPGQSLTLIATANQGSEATYESGFVIDKFPISRPNLTFSTLTVSNMSPEDSSIYLCSVEKSEKLFFGSGTQLSVL.

The chain uses TRBV2 and TRBJ2-3; D is ambiguous. Germline V gene data show CDR1 as SNHLY and CDR2 as FYNNEI. Trimming removed 1 base at V and 1 base at J, with 6 bases between. There are 14 residues in the CDR3. Written as DNA, the CDR3 is TGTGCCAGCAGTGAAGGGTCCCGCACAGATACGCAGTATTTT. Amino acids: CASSEGSRTDTQYF.

The V call is TRBV7-2, the J call TRBJ2-7; D gene ambiguous. CDR3 size: 13 residues. Per the germline V gene, CDR1 is SGHTA and CDR2 is FQGNSA. Trimming took 3 bases from V and 4 from J, leaving 10 bases between them. The CDR3 DNA reads as TGTGCCAGCAGCTTGCCTTTGGGATACGAGCAGTACTTC. This encodes CASSLPLGYEQYF. The full variable domain, rest sourced from reference TRBV7-2 and TRBJ2-7, is GAGVSQSPSNKVTEKGKDVELRCDPISGHTALYWYRQSLGQGLEFLIYFQGNSAPDKSGLPSDRFSAERTGGSVSTLTIQRTQQEDSAVYLCASSLPLGYEQYFGPGTRLTVT.

The J gene is TRBJ1-5, the V gene TRBV4-2, with 10 nucleotides matching TRBD1. V lost 0 bases and J lost 6; bases outside the gene matches: 2. The CDR3 spans 15 residues. Germline values: CDR1 LGHNA, CDR2 YNFKEQ. The CDR3 loop reads CASSQERTGGQPQHF. The CDR3 DNA reads TGTGCCAGCAGCCAAGAGCGGACAGGGGGTCAGCCCCAGCATTTT.

CDR3 protein: CASSSGGLANRTDTQYF. CDR3 DNA: TGTGCCAGCAGCTCGGGGGGACTAGCGAACCGCACAGATACGCAGTATTTT. The V call is TRBV13, the J call TRBJ2-3, with 10 bases matching TRBD2. Germline V gene data show CDR1 as PRHDT and CDR2 as FYEKMQ (reference sequence). After removal of 4 bases from V and 1 base from J, the junction contained 8 bases not matched to a gene. The CDR3 covers 17 residues.

Remarks on this clone: Within the sample, other DNA sequences also encode this same CDR3. The chain has TRBV28 and TRBJ2-7, with 10 bases aligning to TRBD2. CDR3 size: 15 residues. V shed 2 bases and J 5 bases; nucleotides not matched to a gene: 6. Germline values: CDR1 MDHEN, CDR2 SYDVKM. The CDR3 is CASSLGAGGPHEQYF. In DNA form, the CDR3 reads TGTGCCAGCAGTTTAGGAGCGGGAGGGCCACACGAGCAGTACTTC.

V and J are TRBV18 and TRBJ2-1, with TRBD1 matching 8 bases. Germline V gene lookup returns CDR1 KGHSH and CDR2 LQKENI. V shed 5 bases, J shed 8 bases, and the junction held 5 bases outside the gene matches. The CDR3 consists of 13 residues. This chain's CDR3 is CASSIHRGDEQFF. The CDR3 nucleotides are TGTGCCAGCTCAATACACAGGGGGGATGAGCAGTTCTTC.

As regards this clone: A read error may be the cause here, since a much bigger clone is one base away. This chain uses TRBV2 with TRBJ2-5, with 8 bases aligning to TRBD2. The CDR3 extends over 14 amino acids. CDR1 is SNHLY, CDR2 FYNNEI, per germline. V lost 8 bases, J lost 5 bases, and 10 bases stayed unmatched. CDR3 in amino acids: CASGRQRERETQYF. In nucleotides, the CDR3 is TGTGCCAGCGGTCGGCAGCGGGAGCGCGAGACCCAGTACTTC.